These 32 T cell receptor beta chains originate from one sample sequenced in a study of shared T cell receptors in the human thymus. The repertoire was sequenced with immunoSEQ multiplex PCR; TCRdb's copy has only in-frame clones and lacks some. The table records approximately 490,000 clones, roughly 74% of them present only once. This same sample was also part of a study on human thymus T cells.

The sample consisted of thymocytes. All receptors come from a boy younger than two with a congenital heart defect.

This chain uses TRBV4-3 with TRBJ2-7; 10 positions match TRBD2. In germline, CDR1 is LGHNA, CDR2 YSLEER. This CDR3 has 20 amino acids. V gave up 0 bases and J gave up 5 bases; unmatched junction bases: 19. The CDR3 DNA reads TGCGCCAGCAGCCAAGAAATGTGGGGGTCGGCTAGCGGGAGTTTGGACGAGCAGTACTTC. The encoded protein is CASSQEMWGSASGSLDEQYF.

The V and J genes are TRBV6-6 and TRBJ2-3; 7 bases align to TRBD1. CDR3 length equals 16 residues. Germline lookup yields CDR1 MNHNY and CDR2 SVGAGI (reference sequence). V lost 6 bases, J lost 5 bases, and 14 bases stayed unmatched. The DNA of the CDR3 is TGTGCCAGCAGCTTCACACAGGGGAATAAGGAAGATACGCAGTATTTT. This gives the protein CASSFTQGNKEDTQYF.

The chain has TRBV10-1 and TRBJ1-4; tentative D call: TRBD1 (6 bases). This CDR3 is 14 amino acids long. Germline-derived CDR1 and CDR2 are WNHNN and SYGVQD (reference sequence). V was shortened by 2 bases and J by 8 bases, with 12 bases between the two germline ends. CDR3 nucleotide sequence: TGCGCCAGCAGTGAGGCAGGGGAGAGGGAAAAACTGTTTTTT. Protein: CASSEAGEREKLFF.

This chain joins TRBV7-8 and TRBJ1-1, with D perhaps matching TRBD1 (5 bases). Germline V CDR1 and CDR2: SGHVS, FQNEAQ. This CDR3 spans 15 amino acids. The V gene lost 5 bases and the J gene lost 5 bases, with 18 bases spanning the gap. This chain's CDR3 is CASSPDSSGGTEAFF. CDR3 nucleotide sequence: TGTGCCAGCAGCCCGGATTCTAGCGGGGGGACTGAAGCTTTCTTT.

The chain has TRBV20-1 and TRBJ1-1; possibly TRBD1 for D (5 bases). The V gene lost 8 bases and the J gene lost 6 bases, with 13 bases spanning the gap. Looked up from germline, CDR1 is DFQATT and CDR2 is SNEGSKA (reference sequence). This CDR3 has 11 residues. CDR3 bases: TGCAGTCCCGGGGGGGTCGCTGAAGCTTTCTTT. Translating it yields CSPGGVAEAFF.

This clone was seen a single time. This chain links TRBV30 with TRBJ2-7; TRBD1 is a possible D gene (7 bases). This CDR3 contains 15 residues. V lost 0 bases, J lost 9 bases, and 21 bases lay in between. Looked up from germline, CDR1 is GTSNPN and CDR2 is SVGIG (reference sequence). The CDR3 spells CAWSVRRTGGVGQYF. DNA of the CDR3: TGTGCCTGGAGTGTACGACGGACAGGAGGGGTAGGGCAGTACTTC.

J is TRBJ2-7 and V is TRBV7-6; 8 nucleotides align to TRBD2. Germline values: CDR1 SGHVS, CDR2 FNYEAQ. The CDR3 length is 14 residues. The V and J ends lost 1 base and 1 base, in that order; junction bases with no gene match: 0. DNA for the CDR3: TGTGCCAGCAGCTTAGGCGGGAGGTCCTACGAGCAGTACTTC. It specifies CASSLGGRSYEQYF.

The V gene is TRBV10-3, the J gene TRBJ2-5; 7 bases line up with TRBD2. After removal of 2 bases from V and 5 bases from J, the junction contained 2 bases not matched to a gene. The germline CDR1 and CDR2 sequences are ENHRY and SYGVKD. CDR3 size: 13 residues. Written as DNA, the CDR3 is TGTGCCATCAGTGAGGGAGCGGGGGAGACCCAGTACTTC. Translation gives CAISEGAGETQYF.

Turning to this clone: The sample contains more than one DNA sequence encoding this CDR3. The V gene is TRBV27, the J gene TRBJ2-7, with TRBD1 matching 9 bases. Per germline, CDR1 MNHEY and CDR2 SMNVEV (reference sequence). This CDR3 has 14 residues. The ends lost 3 bases at V and 1 base at J; junction bases unmatched: 1. The CDR3 is CASSLGQGSYEQYF. Written as DNA, the CDR3 is TGTGCCAGCAGTTTGGGACAGGGTTCCTACGAGCAGTACTTC.

The rearrangement joins TRBV14 to TRBJ2-1; a weak D match, TRBD2 (5 bases). This CDR3 contains 16 residues. Germline-derived CDR1 and CDR2 are SGHDN and FVKESK. The germline V and J ends were trimmed by 2 bases and 2 bases, with 13 bases remaining between them. CDR3 protein: CASSQSGSGPYNEQFF. In nucleotides, the CDR3 is TGTGCCAGCAGCCAAAGTGGGAGCGGACCCTACAATGAGCAGTTCTTC.

This clone was recorded a few times. This chain's CDR3 is CASIPNPAGAVGDTEAFF. CDR3 nucleotide sequence: TGTGCCAGCATCCCCAACCCCGCAGGGGCCGTAGGTGACACTGAAGCTTTCTTT. The chain joins TRBV27 to TRBJ1-1, with D maybe TRBD1 (6 bases). Germline CDR1 and CDR2: MNHEY and SMNVEV (reference sequence). The V and J ends lost 7 bases and 3 bases respectively, with 27 bases between them. There are 18 residues in the CDR3.

On this clone itself: This sample also contains other DNA sequences that code for the same CDR3. The V call is TRBV7-9, the J call TRBJ2-1, with 14 nucleotides matching TRBD2. The CDR3 is 15 amino acids. Germline loops: CDR1 SEHNR, CDR2 FQNEAQ (reference sequence). With V trimmed by 6 bases and J by 8 bases, 6 bases remained unmatched. CDR3 sequence (DNA): TGTGCCAGCAGTTTGGGACTAGCGGGAGTCCATGAGCAGTTCTTC. Translating it yields CASSLGLAGVHEQFF. Looking up the rest from reference TRBV7-9 and TRBJ2-1 gives the full variable domain: DTGVSQNPRHKITKRGQNVTFRCDPISEHNRLYWYRQTLGQGPEFLTYFQNEAQLEKSRLLSDRFSAERPKGSFSTLEIQRTEQGDSAMYLCASSLGLAGVHEQFFGPGTRLTVL.

CDR3 sequence: CASSPHEMGQEQPQHF. In DNA form, the CDR3 reads TGTGCCAGCAGTCCCCATGAGATGGGACAGGAACAGCCCCAGCATTTT. The chain has TRBV27 and TRBJ1-5; 8 bases line up with TRBD1. The CDR3 spans 16 residues. Looked up from germline, CDR1 is MNHEY and CDR2 is SMNVEV (reference sequence). The ends lost 5 bases at V and 7 bases at J; junction bases unmatched: 13.

V usage is TRBV6-5 and J usage is TRBJ2-1, with D possibly matching TRBD1 (5 bases). CDR3 length equals 12 residues. Germline V gene sequence: CDR1 MNHEY, CDR2 SVGAGI. V lost 5 bases and J 7 bases, leaving 9 bases between the germline ends. CDR3 amino acids: CASSGALNEQFF. CDR3 nucleotides: TGTGCCAGCAGTGGGGCCCTGAATGAGCAGTTCTTC.

J is TRBJ2-1 and V is TRBV20-1, with D uncertain. Per the germline V gene, CDR1 is DFQATT and CDR2 is SNEGSKA (reference sequence). The CDR3 has 11 amino acids. Trimming left V 6 bases short and J 4 bases short, with 7 bases between. CDR3 in DNA: TGCAGTGCGAGCGCATACAATGAGCAGTTCTTC. Amino acids: CSASAYNEQFF.

This chain joins TRBV10-3 and TRBJ2-7; D possibly corresponds to TRBD2 (5 bases). In germline, CDR1 is ENHRY, CDR2 SYGVKD. This CDR3 is 16 amino acids long. Trimming took off 3 bases at V and 4 bases at J, with 19 bases between the two ends. CDR3 in amino acids: CAISDRGRRATYEQYF. The CDR3 nucleotides read TGTGCCATCAGTGATAGAGGGCGGCGGGCCACTTACGAGCAGTACTTC.

V usage is TRBV7-2 and J usage is TRBJ1-5; TRBD1 is a possible D gene (5 bases). CDR1 and CDR2 (germline): SGHTA, FQGNSA. This CDR3 contains 15 residues. Trimming cost V 0 bases and J 6 bases, with 12 bases left between them. CDR3 bases: TGTGCCAGCAGCTTAGCGAGGGACTTGGCTCAGCCCCAGCATTTT. Encoded protein: CASSLARDLAQPQHF.

The chain joins TRBV29-1 to TRBJ1-3, with 7 bases that match TRBD1. CDR1 is SQVTM, CDR2 ANQGSEA, per germline. V was clipped by 0 bases and J by 2 bases; unmatched bases: 7. The CDR3 spans 16 residues. The CDR3 loop reads CSVEDLLGTAGNTIYF. CDR3 sequence (DNA): TGCAGCGTTGAAGATCTTCTCGGGACAGCTGGAAACACCATATATTTT.

V gene TRBV20-1 combines with J gene TRBJ1-1, with no clear D. V was trimmed by 6 bases and J by 4 bases, leaving 9 bases between them. This CDR3 region has 11 residues. Per the germline V gene, CDR1 is DFQATT and CDR2 is SNEGSKA (reference sequence). CDR3 loop: CSARLATEAFF. The CDR3 DNA follows: TGCAGTGCCCGCCTGGCCACTGAAGCTTTCTTT.

The chain has TRBV5-6 and TRBJ2-3; 8 bases fit TRBD2. Unmatched junction bases numbered 17, after V lost 1 base and J lost 13 bases. The V gene's germline CDR1 is SGHDT and CDR2 YYEEEE. This CDR3 comprises 16 residues. The CDR3 sequence: CASSLLGASGPPVEYF. DNA for the CDR3: TGTGCCAGCAGCTTGTTGGGGGCTAGCGGGCCCCCGGTGGAGTATTTT. The full variable domain, in which reference TRBV5-6 and TRBJ2-3 provide the parts outside the CDR3, is DAGVTQSPTHLIKTRGQQVTLRCSPKSGHDTVSWYQQALGQGPQFIFQYYEEEERQRGNFPDRFSGHQFPNYSSELNVNALLLGDSALYLCASSLLGASGPPVEYFGPGTRLTVL.

The CDR3 sequence: CASSLGQGAPYGYTF. CDR3 coding DNA: TGTGCCAGCAGCTTGGGACAGGGGGCACCCTATGGCTACACCTTC. J is TRBJ1-2 and V is TRBV7-8; TRBD1 agrees at 12 bases. This CDR3 has 15 amino acids. Germline V gene sequence: CDR1 SGHVS, CDR2 FQNEAQ. V trimming: 3 bases; J trimming: 4 bases; junction bases outside the gene matches: 3.

This chain links TRBV28 with TRBJ1-2; 9 bases match TRBD1. The CDR3 consists of 14 residues. Trimming at V came to 8 bases and at J to 2 bases, leaving 6 bases not matched to a gene. Germline lookup yields CDR1 MDHEN and CDR2 SYDVKM. The CDR3 spells CASLGQGHNYGYTF. DNA for the CDR3: TGTGCCAGCCTAGGACAGGGGCACAACTATGGCTACACCTTC.

V is TRBV4-3 and J is TRBJ2-3; 9 bases are a match to TRBD2. The CDR3 extends over 17 amino acids. After removal of 1 base from V and 5 bases from J, the junction contained 10 bases not matched to a gene. Germline assignment: CDR1 LGHNA and CDR2 YSLEER. DNA for the CDR3: TGCGCCAGCAGCCAAGCGGGCCGGGCTAGCGGGATAGATACGCAGTATTTT. Amino acids: CASSQAGRASGIDTQYF.

V usage is TRBV9 and J usage is TRBJ2-7, with TRBD2 matching 12 bases. Germline values: CDR1 SGDLS, CDR2 YYNGEE. J gave up 6 bases and V 0 bases, and 7 bases lay outside the gene matches. The CDR3 has 16 residues. Written as DNA, the CDR3 is TGTGCCAGCAGCGTAGACTCTAGCGGGAGGGCCGGCGAGCAGTACTTC. This encodes CASSVDSSGRAGEQYF.

V is TRBV11-3 and J is TRBJ1-1; 12 bases are a match to TRBD1. CDR1 and CDR2 from the germline V gene are SGHNT and YENEEA. V gave up 6 bases and J gave up 1 base; unmatched junction bases: 15. This CDR3 is 19 amino acids long. CDR3 sequence (DNA): TGTGCCAGCAGACCAAGCCCCCGGGGACAGGGGGCGGAGAACACTGAAGCTTTCTTT. Translation: CASRPSPRGQGAENTEAFF.

The V and J genes are TRBV4-2 and TRBJ2-6; D may be TRBD2 (6 bases). V lost 1 base and J lost 2, with 6 bases in between. This CDR3 region has 15 residues. Per germline, CDR1 LGHNA and CDR2 YNFKEQ. The CDR3 reads CASSQGGAGANVLTF. In nucleotides, the CDR3 is TGTGCCAGCAGCCAAGGGGGGGCTGGGGCCAACGTCCTGACTTTC.

The chain joins TRBV5-6 to TRBJ1-4, with a possible D match to TRBD1 (6 bases). Per the germline V gene, CDR1 is SGHDT and CDR2 is YYEEEE. The CDR3 extends over 18 amino acids. V was pared by 1 base and J by 0 bases, with 16 bases between. The CDR3 DNA reads TGTGCCAGCAGCTTGAAACAGGGAGGGATAGCAACTAATGAAAAACTGTTTTTT. This encodes CASSLKQGGIATNEKLFF.

This clone was counted only a few times. This sequence joins TRBV11-2 and TRBJ2-7; D unresolved. The CDR3 spans 17 residues. The germline gives CDR1 SGHAT, CDR2 FQNNGV. The V end was cut by 10 bases, the J end by 3 bases, with 28 bases between. CDR3 sequence reads: CAILTPKVGTHVYEQYF. The DNA for the CDR3 is TGTGCCATCCTTACCCCGAAGGTGGGCACCCACGTCTACGAGCAGTACTTC. The whole variable domain, remainder taken from reference TRBV11-2 and TRBJ2-7, is EAGVAQSPRYKIIEKRQSVAFWCNPISGHATLYWYQQILGQGPKLLIQFQNNGVVDDSQLPKDRFSAERLKGVDSTLKIQPAKLEDSAVYLCAILTPKVGTHVYEQYFGPGTRLTVT.

This rearrangement joins TRBV11-2 to TRBJ2-7; maybe TRBD2 (7 bases). V was shortened by 6 bases and J by 6 bases, with 18 bases between the two germline ends. The length of the CDR3 is 14 residues. Germline CDR1 reads SGHAT; CDR2 reads FQNNGV. The CDR3 region is CASRRGGRNGEQYF. The CDR3 nucleotides are TGTGCCAGCAGGAGGGGGGGGAGAAACGGCGAGCAGTACTTC.

The chain carries TRBV2 and TRBJ1-1; unclear D gene. The CDR3 runs to 17 residues. The germline V gene has CDR1 SNHLY and CDR2 FYNNEI. Trimming left V 4 bases short and J 0 bases short, with 18 bases between. Here the CDR3 DNA reads TGTGCCAGCAGTGGCCTGGGAGGGAAGGGTATGAACACTGAAGCTTTCTTT. This sequence encodes CASSGLGGKGMNTEAFF.

This rearrangement joins TRBV7-2 to TRBJ2-5; TRBD1 might be the D (6 bases). The closer fit of TRBJ2-7 to the DNA end suggests the J call may be wrong. The V gene's germline CDR1 is SGHTA and CDR2 FQGNSA. The CDR3 runs to 13 residues. Here the CDR3 DNA reads TGTGCCAGCAGCTCACTGAGGGGGTACGAGCAGTACTTC. Residues: CASSSLRGYEQYF.

V usage is TRBV6-5 and J usage is TRBJ2-3, with no clear D. The CDR3 is 12 residues long. Germline V gene sequence: CDR1 MNHEY, CDR2 SVGAGI. Trimming removed 6 bases from V and 0 bases from J, with 4 bases in between. Written as DNA, the CDR3 is TGTGCCAGCAGCTCTAGCACAGATACGCAGTATTTT. Residues: CASSSSTDTQYF.